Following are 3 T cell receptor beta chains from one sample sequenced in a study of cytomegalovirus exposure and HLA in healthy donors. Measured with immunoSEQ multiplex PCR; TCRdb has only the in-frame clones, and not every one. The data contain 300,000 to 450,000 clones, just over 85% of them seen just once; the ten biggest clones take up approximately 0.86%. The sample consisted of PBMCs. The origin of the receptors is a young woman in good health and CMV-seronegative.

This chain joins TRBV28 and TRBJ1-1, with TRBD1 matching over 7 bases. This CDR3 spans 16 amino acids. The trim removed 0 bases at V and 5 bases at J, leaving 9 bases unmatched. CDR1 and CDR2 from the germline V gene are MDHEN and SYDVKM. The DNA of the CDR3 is TGTGCCAGCAGTTTATGGACAGGGAGTGGACAGACTGAAGCTTTCTTT. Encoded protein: CASSLWTGSGQTEAFF.

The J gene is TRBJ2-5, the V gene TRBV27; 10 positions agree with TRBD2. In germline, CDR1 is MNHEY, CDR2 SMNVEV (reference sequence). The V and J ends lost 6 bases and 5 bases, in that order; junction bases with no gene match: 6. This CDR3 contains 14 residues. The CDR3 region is CASRSSGRGETQYF. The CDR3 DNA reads TGTGCCAGCAGATCTAGCGGGAGAGGGGAGACCCAGTACTTC.

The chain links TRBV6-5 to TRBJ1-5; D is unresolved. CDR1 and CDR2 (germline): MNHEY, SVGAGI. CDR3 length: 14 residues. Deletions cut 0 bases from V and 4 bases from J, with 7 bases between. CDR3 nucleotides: TGTGCCAGCAGTTACTCCCCCGTAAATCAGCCCCAGCATTTT. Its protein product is CASSYSPVNQPQHF.